Sample share makes the clone carrying this T cell receptor beta chain large. This specimen belongs to a study of sequential checkpoint blockade in melanoma. Study-wide context: Both treatment sequences were followed by maintenance nivolumab.

The treatment is: randomized to nivolumab then ipilimumab (arm A) or the reverse (arm B). None of the patients previously received DNA-damaging chemotherapy. PBMC sorting kept live CD3+CD8+ cells without CD19 or CD56. This table comes from immunoSEQ multiplex PCR, and its TCRdb copy is limited to in-frame clones, with some not included. The sample yields fewer than 25,000 clones, approximately 79% seen once. This CDR3 is built from 14 residues. Germline CDR1 and CDR2: LNHDA and SQIVND (reference sequence). The ends were cut back, 6 bases at V and 2 bases at J, with 13 bases in the middle. Source: CD8+ T cells sorted from blood (inferred from file names), taken from a patient given nivolumab and ipilimumab in sequence. The TCR sequence derives from a human donor with melanoma. The V call is TRBV19, the J call TRBJ1-1; a weak D match, TRBD1 (5 bases). The CDR3 nucleotides read TGTGCCAGTAGGTTGGCAGGGCTCAACACTGAAGCTTTCTTT. It translates to CASRLAGLNTEAFF.